The 22 T cell receptor beta chains reported below all come from one sample, sequenced in a study of shared clonotypes between healthy human individuals (dated by TCRdb to about 2020). The library relied on the immunoSEQ multiplex PCR assay. The table comes from immuneACCESS by way of TCRdb, which keeps in-frame sequences with V and J called. Part of the clones is missing from these tables; in studies checked, under half for an unresolved V gene and the rest for unknown reasons. The sample contains about 460,000 clones, roughly three quarters of them found a single time. Around 12% of the sample rests with the top ten. Input material: PBMCs. The receptors stem from a middle-aged woman in good health. Some clones in this sample may be carry-over from other donors' samples.

This clone occurred once. The chain joins TRBV27 to TRBJ2-3; 8 nucleotides align to TRBD2. The CDR3 is 18 residues long. J was trimmed by 2 bases and V by 4 bases; bases with no gene match: 14. Germline loops: CDR1 MNHEY, CDR2 SMNVEV (reference sequence). DNA of the CDR3: TGTGCCAGCAGTTCTGGAGGCTGGTTTAGCGGGATCACAGATACGCAGTATTTT. Residues: CASSSGGWFSGITDTQYF.

This chain's CDR3 is CASSPPAANIQYF. Here the CDR3 DNA reads TGTGCCAGCTCACCACCCGCGGCAAACATTCAGTACTTC. The rearrangement uses TRBV18 and TRBJ2-4; no reliable D call. Germline loops: CDR1 KGHSH, CDR2 LQKENI. V lost 0 bases, J lost 6 bases, and 6 bases lay in between. This CDR3 has 13 residues.

To note about this clone: A much larger clone sits a single nucleotide away, making a read error possible. This specimen includes other DNA sequences encoding the same CDR3. This chain joins TRBV7-2 and TRBJ2-5, with TRBD2 matching 7 bases. CDR1 is SGHTA and CDR2 is FQGNSA in the germline V gene. The length of the CDR3 is 13 residues. Trimming at V came to 3 bases and at J to 5 bases, leaving 3 bases not matched to a gene. CDR3: CASSLLGGETQYF. The CDR3, as DNA: TGTGCCAGCAGCTTGTTGGGGGGGGAGACCCAGTACTTC.

This chain joins TRBV30 and TRBJ1-1; 7 nucleotides align to TRBD1. J lost 4 bases, V lost 5 bases, and 16 bases had no gene match. The germline CDR1 and CDR2 sequences are GTSNPN and SVGIG (reference sequence). The CDR3 contains 16 residues. The CDR3 nucleotides are TGTGCCTGGCTCCCCCCGCGAGGGGGCGCGATCACTGAAGCTTTCTTT. Translated: CAWLPPRGGAITEAFF.

This clone appeared once. This may stem from a read error, because a much larger clone lies one nucleotide away. This sample includes further DNA sequences coding for the same CDR3. The rearrangement uses TRBV5-1 and TRBJ2-7; D gene unclear. CDR3 length equals 16 residues. Looked up from germline, CDR1 is SGHRS and CDR2 is YFSETQ. The CDR3 DNA is TGCGCCAGCAGCTTGGAAGGACGGATCACAAACTACGAACAGTACTTC. Amino acids: CASSLEGRITNYEQYF.

The chain employs TRBV28 and TRBJ2-5; D not certain. The CDR3 length is 12 residues. Deletions cut 10 bases from V and 0 bases from J, with 9 bases between. Germline V gives CDR1 MDHEN, CDR2 SYDVKM. DNA for the CDR3: TGTGCCATCTCGGGTTACCAAGAGACCCAGTACTTC. This codes for CAISGYQETQYF. Combining the CDR3 with reference TRBV28 and TRBJ2-5 gives the whole variable domain DVKVTQSSRYLVKRTGEKVFLECVQDMDHENMFWYRQDPGLGLRLIYFSYDVKMKEKGDIPEGYSVSREKKERFSLILESASTNQTSMYLCAISGYQETQYFGPGTRLLVL.

Notes on this clone: The likely explanation is a read error, given a far larger clone one base away. For the CDR3, the DNA is TGTGCCTGGAGCGTTGGGAGGAACACTGAAACTTTCTTT. Amino acid sequence: CAWSVGRNTETFF. This chain joins TRBV30 and TRBJ1-1; D gene ambiguous. The V gene's germline CDR1 is GTSNPN and CDR2 SVGIG (reference sequence). The CDR3 sequence is 13 residues long.

V gene TRBV5-1 combines with J gene TRBJ2-7; 9 positions match TRBD1. The ends lost 4 bases at V and 7 bases at J; junction bases unmatched: 6. This CDR3 is 13 amino acids long. Germline CDR1 is SGHRS and CDR2 is YFSETQ. CDR3 amino acids: CASSPTGQGEQYF. The DNA for the CDR3 is TGCGCCAGCAGCCCCACCGGACAGGGGGAGCAGTACTTC.

The chain combines TRBV5-5 with TRBJ2-7; TRBD2 aligns across 8 bases. Per the germline V gene, CDR1 is SGHKS and CDR2 is YYEKEE (reference sequence). CDR3 length equals 13 residues. Trimming cost V 4 bases and J 3 bases; bases outside gene matches: 3. CDR3 bases: TGTGCCAGCAGCCGGACTAGCAGCTACGAGCAGTACTTC. Protein: CASSRTSSYEQYF.

About this clone itself: A clone one base away is much larger, so this may be a read error. This same CDR3 is encoded by further DNA sequences in the sample. The chain recombines TRBV28 with TRBJ1-2; D gene unclear. Germline CDR1 and CDR2: MDHEN and SYDVKM. This CDR3 has 13 amino acids. For the CDR3, the DNA is TGCGCCAGCGAAGGGTACCAGCCTTATGGCTACACCTTC. It translates to CASEGYQPYGYTF.

The genes are TRBV27 and TRBJ2-7; 10 bases are shared with TRBD2. Trimming removed 7 bases from V and 5 bases from J; junction bases left unmatched: 17. The CDR3 contains 17 residues. CDR1 is MNHEY and CDR2 is SMNVEV in the germline V gene (reference sequence). The CDR3 DNA is TGTGCCAGCAATCCCCCTAGCGGGAGAGGATTTCGGGACGAGCAGTACTTC. This gives the protein CASNPPSGRGFRDEQYF.

On this clone itself: A far larger clone lies a single base away; this is likely a read error. Other DNA sequences in this sample translate to the same CDR3. The chain links TRBV12-2 to TRBJ1-4. TRBV12-2 is a documented pseudogene. The CDR3 is 14 amino acids. The DNA for the CDR3 is TGTGCAAGTCGCTTAGACCGGGGTGCGGTCTGGCTGTTTTTT. It translates to CASRLDRGAVWLFF.

This chain joins TRBV19 and TRBJ2-5; D possibly corresponds to TRBD2 (7 bases). The germline V gene encodes CDR1 LNHDA and CDR2 SQIVND (reference sequence). V shed 3 bases and J shed 3 bases, with 11 bases lying between them. The length of the CDR3 is 14 residues. The CDR3 is CASSIQGREETQYF. CDR3 nucleotides: TGTGCCAGTAGTATCCAGGGGAGGGAAGAGACCCAGTACTTC.

This sequence joins TRBV7-3 and TRBJ2-2; no definite D call. The CDR3 is 14 amino acids. Trimming took off 1 base at V and 5 bases at J, with 8 bases between the two ends. The germline V gene encodes CDR1 SGHTA and CDR2 FQGTGA. This CDR3 is CASSLNSHTGELFF. CDR3 coding DNA: TGTGCCAGCAGCTTAAATTCCCATACCGGGGAGCTGTTTTTT.

The genes are TRBV28 and TRBJ1-2, with D unclear. Germline CDR1 and CDR2: MDHEN and SYDVKM. The CDR3 is 13 amino acids. Trimming pared 1 base from V and 3 bases from J, leaving 6 bases between. CDR3 sequence reads: CASSLSADYGYTF. Written as DNA, the CDR3 is TGTGCCAGCAGTTTATCGGCGGACTATGGCTACACCTTC.

The chain is built from TRBV2 and TRBJ2-3; tentatively, D is TRBD1 (5 bases). The CDR3 totals 16 residues. CDR1 and CDR2 (germline): SNHLY, FYNNEI. V was pared by 5 bases and J by 0 bases, with 15 bases between. The CDR3 coding sequence is TGTGCCAGCAGTATGGACACACCGACTAGCACAGATACGCAGTATTTT. It translates to CASSMDTPTSTDTQYF. Full variable domain (outside the CDR3, taken from reference TRBV2 and TRBJ2-3): EPEVTQTPSHQVTQMGQEVILRCVPISNHLYFYWYRQILGQKVEFLVSFYNNEISEKSEIFDDQFSVERPDGSNFTLKIRSTKLEDSAMYFCASSMDTPTSTDTQYFGPGTRLTVL.

The chain is built from TRBV30 and TRBJ1-5; tentative D call: TRBD1 (6 bases). V lost 2 bases and J lost 5, with 10 bases in between. CDR3 size: 13 residues. CDR1 and CDR2 from the germline V gene are GTSNPN and SVGIG (reference sequence). The CDR3 protein is CAWSTGMDQPQHF. The CDR3 DNA is TGTGCCTGGAGTACAGGGATGGATCAGCCCCAGCATTTT.

CDR3 bases: TGCGCCAGCAACCCAATTCTACCTTACACAGATACGCAGTATTTT. This gives the protein CASNPILPYTDTQYF. The J gene is TRBJ2-3, the V gene TRBV5-1; no firm D call. The germline gives CDR1 SGHRS, CDR2 YFSETQ. CDR3 length equals 15 residues. The V end was cut by 6 bases, the J end by 2 bases, with 16 bases between.

As concerns this clone: This sequence is one base from a far larger clone and is likely a read error. The same CDR3 also results from other DNA sequences found in this sample. The chain carries TRBV19 and TRBJ1-1; possible D gene TRBD1, 6 bases. With 3 bases removed from V and 4 bases from J, the gap between germline ends came to 12 bases. This CDR3 spans 14 amino acids. CDR1 is LNHDA, CDR2 SQIVND, per germline (reference sequence). The CDR3 coding sequence is TGTGCCAGTAGTATCGGACAGCCTGGCACTGAAGCTTTCTTT. This gives the protein CASSIGQPGTEAFF. Based on the CDR3 plus reference TRBV19 and TRBJ1-1, the full variable domain is DGGITQSPKYLFRKEGQNVTLSCEQNLNHDAMYWYRQDPGQGLRLIYYSQIVNDFQKGDIAEGYSVSREKKESFPLTVTSAQKNPTAFYLCASSIGQPGTEAFFGQGTRLTVV.

With regard to this clone: The sample carries other DNA sequences with the same CDR3. The V gene is TRBV28, the J gene TRBJ1-1, with no clear D. V was pared by 5 bases and J by 2 bases, with 3 bases between. This CDR3 region has 11 residues. Germline CDR1 MDHEN, CDR2 SYDVKM. In nucleotides, the CDR3 is TGTGCCAGCAGTCCCAACACTGAAGCTTTCTTT. This encodes CASSPNTEAFF.

V usage is TRBV30 and J usage is TRBJ2-3; 7 positions match TRBD1. Germline V CDR1 and CDR2: GTSNPN, SVGIG (reference sequence). V lost 0 bases to trimming and J lost 0 bases; unmatched junction nucleotides: 3. The CDR3 is 15 amino acids. The CDR3 is CAWSVGTASTDTQYF. The CDR3 coding sequence is TGTGCCTGGAGTGTAGGGACAGCTAGCACAGATACGCAGTATTTT.

Notes on this clone: This clone may be a read error of a much larger clone one base away. Different DNA sequences within this sample yield the same CDR3. This chain links TRBV2 with TRBJ2-3, with D possibly being TRBD1 (5 bases). Germline CDR1 reads SNHLY; CDR2 reads FYNNEI. The CDR3 spans 17 residues. CDR3 nucleotides: TGCGCTAGAGCGATGGACATACCCAATCTCGCTTCAGATACGCAGTATTTT. Residues: CARAMDIPNLASDTQYF. Variable domain in full (rest from reference TRBV2 and TRBJ2-3): EPEVTQTPSHQVTQMGQEVILRCVPISNHLYFYWYRQILGQKVEFLVSFYNNEISEKSEIFDDQFSVERPDGSNFTLKIRSTKLEDSAMYFCARAMDIPNLASDTQYFGPGTRLTVL.